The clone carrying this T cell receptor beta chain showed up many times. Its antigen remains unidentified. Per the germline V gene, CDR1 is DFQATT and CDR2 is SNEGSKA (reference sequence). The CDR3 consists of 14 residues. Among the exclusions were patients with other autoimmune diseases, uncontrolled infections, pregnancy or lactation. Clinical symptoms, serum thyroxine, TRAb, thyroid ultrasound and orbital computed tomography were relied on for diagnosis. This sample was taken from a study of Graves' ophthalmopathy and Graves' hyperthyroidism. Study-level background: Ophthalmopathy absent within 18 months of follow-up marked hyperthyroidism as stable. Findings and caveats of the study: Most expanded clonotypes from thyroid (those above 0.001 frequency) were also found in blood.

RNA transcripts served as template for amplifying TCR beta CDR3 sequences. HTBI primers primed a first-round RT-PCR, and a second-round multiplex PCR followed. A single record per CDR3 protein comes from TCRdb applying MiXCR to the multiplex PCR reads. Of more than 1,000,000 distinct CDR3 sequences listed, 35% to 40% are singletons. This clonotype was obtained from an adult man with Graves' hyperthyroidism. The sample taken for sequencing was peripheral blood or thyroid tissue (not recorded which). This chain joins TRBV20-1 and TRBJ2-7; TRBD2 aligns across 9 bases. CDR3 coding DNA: TGCAGCGCTTTAGGGGGAGCGGGGGGCTACGAGCAGTACTTC. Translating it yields CSALGGAGGYEQYF.